This T cell receptor beta chain appears in the sequencing data of a study of shared clonotypes between healthy human individuals. Subsets obtained from CD4+ cells comprised CD45RA+ naive and CD45RA-negative memory cells. Comment on this clone: What it binds is not known.

The assay was immunoSEQ multiplex PCR, and TCRdb's table has in-frame clones only and misses some. The table lists some 350,000 clones, about 74% of them singletons, with 10% in the top ten. Study-level points and caveats: With a handful of donors compared, roughly 4.9% of naive CD4 clonotypes were shared. Generation probability values for non-shared clonotypes were lower than those for clonotypes shared by all four donors.

The CDR3 loop spans 11 amino acids. Trimming left V 3 bases short and J 11 bases short, with 11 bases between. Germline lookup yields CDR1 DFQATT and CDR2 SNEGSKA (reference sequence). V and J are TRBV20-1 and TRBJ2-1; weak D call: TRBD2 (5 bases). This TCR derives from a man aged 30-40 years in good health. Sequenced sample: memory CD4+ T cells sorted from blood. Subset noted: CD45RA-negative fraction. CDR3 coding DNA: TGCAGTGCTAGTCTGGGCGGGCAGCAGTTCTTC. Amino acids: CSASLGGQQFF.